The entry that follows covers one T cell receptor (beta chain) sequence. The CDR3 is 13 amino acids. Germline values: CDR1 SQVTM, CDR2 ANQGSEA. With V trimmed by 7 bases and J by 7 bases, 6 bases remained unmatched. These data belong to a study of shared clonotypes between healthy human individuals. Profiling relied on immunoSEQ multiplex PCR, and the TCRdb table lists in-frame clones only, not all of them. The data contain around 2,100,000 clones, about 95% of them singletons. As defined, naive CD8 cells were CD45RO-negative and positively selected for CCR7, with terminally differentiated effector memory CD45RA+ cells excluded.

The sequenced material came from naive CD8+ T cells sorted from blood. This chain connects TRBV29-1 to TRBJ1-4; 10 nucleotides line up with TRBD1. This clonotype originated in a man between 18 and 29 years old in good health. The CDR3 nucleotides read TGCAGCGCCCGGACAGGGGGAGGTGAAAAACTGTTTTTT. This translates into CSARTGGGEKLFF.